This T cell receptor beta chain was documented in a study of response to subunit inactivated influenza vaccine. General study findings and limits: Every seasonal influenza vaccination brings in few new T cells, the authors suggested.

The CDR3 consists of 15 residues. Trimming left V 0 bases short and J 1 base short, with 10 bases between. CDR1 MGHRA and CDR2 YSYEKL come from the germline V gene. As to this clonotype: Its antigen is as yet unknown.

TCRdb reprocessed the RT-PCR reads via MiXCR and lists one record per CDR3 protein. This table holds 630,000 or so distinct CDR3 sequences, 15% to 18% found once. The TCR comes from a man aged 50 to 59 who received an inactivated influenza vaccine. Sequenced here: PBMCs from blood, sampled about 11 days after vaccination. This sequence joins TRBV4-1 and TRBJ2-7, with D unresolved. The CDR3 region is CASSQDLIGSYEQYF. The CDR3, as DNA: TGCGCCAGCAGCCAAGATCTGATAGGATCCTACGAGCAGTACTTC.